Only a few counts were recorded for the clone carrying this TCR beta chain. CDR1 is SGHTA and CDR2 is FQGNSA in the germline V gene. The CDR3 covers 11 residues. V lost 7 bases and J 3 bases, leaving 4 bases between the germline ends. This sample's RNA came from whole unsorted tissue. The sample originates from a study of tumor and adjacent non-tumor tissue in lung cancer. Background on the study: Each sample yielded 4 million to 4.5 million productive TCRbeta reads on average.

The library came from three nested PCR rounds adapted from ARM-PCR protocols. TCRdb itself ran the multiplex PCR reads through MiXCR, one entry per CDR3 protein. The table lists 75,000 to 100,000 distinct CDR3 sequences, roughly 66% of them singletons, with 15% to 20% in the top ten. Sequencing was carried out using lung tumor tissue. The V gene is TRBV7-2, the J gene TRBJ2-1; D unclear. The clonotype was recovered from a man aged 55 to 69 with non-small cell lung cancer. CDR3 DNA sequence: TGTGCCAGCACCCTCTACAATGAGCAGTTCTTC. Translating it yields CASTLYNEQFF.